This TCR beta chain was found in a study of cytomegalovirus exposure and HLA in healthy donors. The CDR3 totals 15 residues. Looked up from germline, CDR1 is MNHNS and CDR2 is SASEGT. Unmatched junction bases numbered 4, after V lost 4 bases and J lost 1 base. Primers: 60 Vbeta forward and 13 Jbeta reverse. The method was immunoSEQ multiplex PCR; TCRdb's version includes in-frame clones alone and lacks a portion of them. This listing includes about 82,000 clones. Each donor's status was that of a healthy bone marrow donor. This TCR came from a woman in her thirties in good health and CMV-seronegative. V gene TRBV6-1 combines with J gene TRBJ1-3; 7 positions agree with TRBD1. Sequences were obtained from PBMCs. The CDR3 loop is CASSGDRTSGNTIYF. The CDR3 bases are TGTGCCAGCAGTGGGGACAGAACTTCTGGAAACACCATATATTTT.